The T cell receptor (beta chain) under discussion was sequenced for a study of T-cell reconstitution after alpha-beta-depleted transplantation in children. The sample holds many counts of this clonotype. The antigen is undetermined. This CDR3 is 15 amino acids long. Germline V gene data show CDR1 as SGHVS and CDR2 as FNYEAQ. V dropped 5 bases and J dropped 2 bases, with 15 bases sitting between them. Findings and caveats of the study: Newly generated T cells supplied most T-cell counts and diversity one year post-transplant. The study reportedly traced alpha-beta T cells about two months after transplant to several hundred expanded graft clones.

A TCRbeta library incorporating unique molecular identifiers was prepared. TCRdb reprocessed the PCR reads with MiXCR, giving one entry per CDR3 protein. The repertoire holds 65,000 to 70,000 distinct CDR3 sequences, with roughly 4.4% as singletons. This clonotype originated in a boy younger than two who had a stem cell transplant for acute myeloid leukemia, so the T cells may come from the graft donor. This material consisted of PBMCs, mostly from graft donor cells, taken 180 days after TCRalphabeta/CD19-depleted stem cell transplant. V gene TRBV7-6 combines with J gene TRBJ1-2; unclear D gene. CDR3 nucleotide sequence: TGTGCCAGCAGCCCAAGCCGGGTCGGAAACTATGGCTACACCTTC. As protein: CASSPSRVGNYGYTF.